This TCR beta chain is drawn from a study of memory B cells and T cells in multiple sclerosis. Findings of the study overall: Normalization was needed because clone-set size differences affected shared clonotype counts.

Germline-derived CDR1 and CDR2 are SGHRS and YFSETQ. Trimming removed 5 bases from V and 6 bases from J, with 24 bases in between. CDR3 length: 16 amino acids. TCRdb's copy holds only in-frame clones and misses some; the assay was immunoSEQ multiplex PCR. Among over 35,000 clones, around 79% were seen once, and the ten largest hold about 1.1%. Worth noting for this clone: Antigen unknown.

Stimulus-free culture yielded autoproliferating CFSE-dim and non-proliferating CFSE-high T cells, each sequenced separately. Pooled replicate wells came from approximately 50 million CFSE-labeled PBMCs cultured less than 8 days without stimulus. The PBMCs received about 0.5 uM CFSE and serum-free culture with no added stimuli. The clonotype originates from a human donor with multiple sclerosis. Material for sequencing was PBMCs from blood kept in culture. This chain links TRBV5-1 with TRBJ2-7; D might be TRBD1 or TRBD2, each matching 5 bases. The CDR3 coding sequence is TGCGCCAGCAGATTCCTCCGGGACGGCAACACCGGCGAGCAGTACTTC. Amino acid sequence: CASRFLRDGNTGEQYF. Based on the CDR3 plus reference TRBV5-1 and TRBJ2-7, the full variable domain is KAGVTQTPRYLIKTRGQQVTLSCSPISGHRSVSWYQQTPGQGLQFLFEYFSETQRNKGNFPGRFSGRQFSNSRSEMNVSTLELGDSALYLCASRFLRDGNTGEQYFGPGTRLTVT.